A selection of T cell receptor beta chains follows, all from one sample in a study of T cell responses to AZD1222 COVID-19 vaccine. The protocol was immunoSEQ multiplex PCR, while the TCRdb copy is restricted to in-frame clones and leaves out a portion. The sample records fewer than 200,000 clones, 70% to 90% being singletons. Sequenced material: peripheral blood, taken 28 days after the second AZD1222 dose. Every receptor here comes from an adult who received the AZD1222 COVID-19 vaccine. Each CDR3 is given with its conserved first and last residue. The D gene is left open where the match is weak. Some rows mark clone size as missing; the rest say once, few, many or name a class of expanded clone.

clone_size: NA
v_call: TRBV18
j_call: TRBJ2-3
d_call: NA
cdr3_aa: CASSLSRDTQYF
cdr3_nt: TGTGCCAGCTCCCTCAGTAGGGATACGCAGTATTTT

clone_size: NA
v_call: TRBV7-2
j_call: TRBJ1-3
d_call: NA
cdr3_aa: CASSQPSSGNTIYF
cdr3_nt: TGTGCCAGCAGCCAGCCGAGCTCTGGAAACACCATATATTTT

clone_size: few
v_call: TRBV4-1
j_call: TRBJ1-3
d_call: NA
cdr3_aa: CASSQDRNPGNTIYF
cdr3_nt: TGCGCCAGCAGCCAAGACAGGAACCCTGGAAACACCATATATTTT

clone_size: NA
v_call: TRBV14
j_call: TRBJ2-5
d_call: NA
cdr3_aa: CASSPNVPGRGQETQYF
cdr3_nt: TGTGCCAGCAGCCCCAACGTCCCGGGACGGGGGCAAGAGACCCAGTACTTC

clone_size: NA
v_call: TRBV19
j_call: TRBJ2-7
d_call: NA
cdr3_aa: CASSPVGGKTYEQYF
cdr3_nt: TGTGCCAGTAGTCCCGTGGGGGGAAAGACCTACGAGCAGTACTTC

clone_size: NA
v_call: TRBV18
j_call: TRBJ2-2
d_call: TRBD1
cdr3_aa: CASSPDRVLVAGELFF
cdr3_nt: TGTGCCAGCTCACCGGACAGGGTATTGGTTGCCGGGGAGCTGTTTTTT

clone_size: NA
v_call: TRBV3-1/TRBV3-2
j_call: TRBJ1-6
d_call: TRBD1
cdr3_aa: CASSLRQGDSPLHF
cdr3_nt: TGTGCCAGCAGCCTCAGACAGGGAGATTCACCCCTCCACTTT

clone_size: NA
v_call: TRBV6-5
j_call: TRBJ1-4
d_call: TRBD1
cdr3_aa: CASSYRQGERKLFF
cdr3_nt: TGTGCCAGCAGTTACCGACAGGGGGAGCGAAAACTGTTTTTT

clone_size: NA
v_call: TRBV19
j_call: TRBJ1-3
d_call: NA
cdr3_aa: CASSNNRPSGNTIYF
cdr3_nt: TGTGCCAGTAGTAACAACCGCCCATCTGGAAACACCATATATTTT

clone_size: NA
v_call: TRBV4-2
j_call: TRBJ2-5
d_call: TRBD2
cdr3_aa: CASSQVLRGGDTQYF
cdr3_nt: TGTGCCAGCAGCCAAGTGCTTCGGGGGGGGGATACCCAGTACTTC

clone_size: NA
v_call: TRBV20-1
j_call: TRBJ1-1
d_call: TRBD1
cdr3_aa: CSAIEGATEAFF
cdr3_nt: TGCAGTGCTATTGAGGGGGCCACTGAAGCTTTCTTT

clone_size: NA
v_call: TRBV4-2
j_call: TRBJ1-5
d_call: NA
cdr3_aa: CASSQTLRDVSLQPQHF
cdr3_nt: TGTGCCAGCAGCCAAACACTCAGGGACGTTTCGCTTCAGCCCCAGCATTTT

clone_size: NA
v_call: TRBV2
j_call: TRBJ2-1
d_call: NA
cdr3_aa: CASSTAAGEQFF
cdr3_nt: TGTGCCAGCAGTACTGCTGCGGGTGAGCAGTTCTTC

clone_size: many
v_call: TRBV10-3
j_call: TRBJ1-4
d_call: TRBD1
cdr3_aa: CAIRDRVDEKLFF
cdr3_nt: TGTGCCATCCGGGACAGGGTGGATGAAAAACTGTTTTTT

clone_size: NA
v_call: TRBV2
j_call: TRBJ2-7
d_call: TRBD1
cdr3_aa: CASSQGQNIPYEQYF
cdr3_nt: TGTGCCAGCAGCCAGGGACAGAACATACCCTACGAGCAGTACTTC

clone_size: once
v_call: TRBV11-2
j_call: TRBJ1-2
d_call: NA
cdr3_aa: CASSRRDRPGLSRGYTF
cdr3_nt: TGTGCCAGCAGCCGCCGTGACAGGCCAGGATTGTCTAGGGGCTACACCTTC

clone_size: NA
v_call: TRBV19
j_call: TRBJ2-7
d_call: TRBD1
cdr3_aa: CASSIGTASYEQYF
cdr3_nt: TGTGCCAGTAGTATCGGGACAGCATCCTACGAGCAGTACTTC

clone_size: few
v_call: TRBV18
j_call: TRBJ1-4
d_call: NA
cdr3_aa: CASSPGVRGEKLFF
cdr3_nt: TGTGCCAGCTCACCCGGAGTTAGGGGGGAAAAACTGTTTTTT

clone_size: few
v_call: TRBV5-6
j_call: TRBJ1-1
d_call: TRBD1
cdr3_aa: CASSPYSRQGKTEAFF
cdr3_nt: TGTGCCAGCAGTCCATACTCCCGACAGGGAAAAACTGAAGCTTTCTTT

clone_size: NA
v_call: TRBV12-5
j_call: TRBJ1-2
d_call: NA
cdr3_aa: CASGFTIPGGYTF
cdr3_nt: TGTGCTAGTGGTTTTACGATTCCGGGGGGCTACACCTTC

clone_size: NA
v_call: TRBV7-9
j_call: TRBJ2-1
d_call: NA
cdr3_aa: CASSLQAGGNKWQFF
cdr3_nt: TGTGCCAGCAGCTTACAGGCTGGGGGCAACAAATGGCAGTTCTTC

clone_size: NA
v_call: TRBV15
j_call: TRBJ2-5
d_call: NA
cdr3_aa: CATSRDRETQYF
cdr3_nt: TGTGCCACCAGCAGAGACAGGGAGACCCAGTACTTC

clone_size: NA
v_call: TRBV24-1
j_call: TRBJ2-7
d_call: NA
cdr3_aa: CATTLIGNSYEQYF
cdr3_nt: TGTGCCACCACCTTAATCGGGAACTCCTACGAGCAGTACTTC

clone_size: once
v_call: TRBV19
j_call: TRBJ1-2
d_call: NA
cdr3_aa: CASSLGVDYGYTF
cdr3_nt: TGTGCCAGTAGTCTGGGGGTCGACTATGGCTACACCTTC

clone_size: NA
v_call: TRBV27
j_call: TRBJ1-2
d_call: NA
cdr3_aa: CASSLAGALDGYTF
cdr3_nt: TGTGCCAGCAGTTTAGCAGGGGCCCTCGATGGCTACACCTTC

clone_size: NA
v_call: TRBV3-1/TRBV3-2
j_call: TRBJ1-1
d_call: TRBD1
cdr3_aa: CASSLAGTVNTEAFF
cdr3_nt: TGTGCCAGCAGCCTCGCCGGGACAGTGAACACTGAAGCTTTCTTT

clone_size: few
v_call: TRBV12-3/TRBV12-4
j_call: TRBJ1-1
d_call: TRBD1
cdr3_aa: CASRGQLNTEAFF
cdr3_nt: TGTGCCAGCAGGGGACAGCTCAACACTGAAGCTTTCTTT

clone_size: NA
v_call: TRBV4-1
j_call: TRBJ1-4
d_call: NA
cdr3_aa: CASSQDTGPTNEKLFF
cdr3_nt: TGCGCCAGCAGCCAGGATACAGGGCCCACTAATGAAAAACTGTTTTTT

clone_size: NA
v_call: TRBV18
j_call: TRBJ2-4
d_call: NA
cdr3_aa: CASSLDWKRPKNIQYF
cdr3_nt: TGTGCCAGCTCACTGGACTGGAAGCGACCGAAAAACATTCAGTACTTC

clone_size: NA
v_call: TRBV18
j_call: TRBJ1-6
d_call: TRBD1
cdr3_aa: CASSPSQGVNSPLHF
cdr3_nt: TGTGCCAGCTCACCCTCACAGGGGGTTAATTCACCCCTCCACTTT

clone_size: NA
v_call: TRBV19
j_call: TRBJ1-2
d_call: NA
cdr3_aa: CASSQPVRGYGYTF
cdr3_nt: TGTGCCAGTAGTCAACCCGTGAGGGGGTATGGCTACACCTTC

clone_size: NA
v_call: TRBV3-1/TRBV3-2
j_call: TRBJ2-1
d_call: TRBD2
cdr3_aa: CASSQGSGGFYNEQFF
cdr3_nt: TGTGCCAGCAGCCAAGGTAGCGGGGGATTCTACAATGAGCAGTTCTTC

clone_size: NA
v_call: TRBV11-2
j_call: TRBJ1-2
d_call: TRBD1
cdr3_aa: CASSSIQRDRGQGGYTF
cdr3_nt: TGTGCCAGCAGCTCAATCCAAAGGGACAGGGGGCAAGGGGGCTACACCTTC

clone_size: NA
v_call: TRBV14
j_call: TRBJ2-7
d_call: NA
cdr3_aa: CASSYDVAYEQYF
cdr3_nt: TGTGCCAGCAGCTATGACGTCGCCTACGAGCAGTACTTC

clone_size: NA
v_call: TRBV6-5
j_call: TRBJ1-5
d_call: TRBD1
cdr3_aa: CASTPTGPGDQPQHF
cdr3_nt: TGTGCCAGCACCCCGACAGGGCCGGGGGATCAGCCCCAGCATTTT

clone_size: NA
v_call: TRBV19
j_call: TRBJ2-1
d_call: NA
cdr3_aa: CASSMEGWEFF
cdr3_nt: TGTGCCAGTAGTATGGAGGGATGGGAGTTCTTC

clone_size: NA
v_call: TRBV19
j_call: TRBJ2-5
d_call: NA
cdr3_aa: CASSAGTLGQYF
cdr3_nt: TGTGCCAGTAGTGCCGGGACCTTGGGCCAGTACTTC

clone_size: NA
v_call: TRBV5-1
j_call: TRBJ1-1
d_call: NA
cdr3_aa: CASSLVGGVNTEAFF
cdr3_nt: TGCGCCAGCAGCTTGGTGGGAGGCGTGAACACTGAAGCTTTCTTT

clone_size: once
v_call: TRBV18
j_call: TRBJ1-1
d_call: NA
cdr3_aa: CASSERGGTEAFF
cdr3_nt: TGTGCCAGCTCAGAGAGGGGTGGCACTGAAGCTTTCTTT

clone_size: NA
v_call: TRBV9
j_call: TRBJ2-1
d_call: TRBD1
cdr3_aa: CASSVVGRGPATYNEQFF
cdr3_nt: TGTGCCAGCAGCGTAGTGGGCAGGGGGCCCGCTACCTACAATGAGCAGTTCTTC

clone_size: once
v_call: TRBV7-7
j_call: TRBJ2-7
d_call: TRBD2
cdr3_aa: CASSLELLRGGAFDEQYF
cdr3_nt: TGTGCCAGCAGCTTAGAGTTGCTTCGCGGGGGGGCCTTCGACGAGCAGTACTTC

clone_size: NA
v_call: TRBV12-3/TRBV12-4
j_call: TRBJ1-4
d_call: NA
cdr3_aa: CASSRKGGTALFF
cdr3_nt: TGTGCCAGCAGCCGGAAAGGGGGTACAGCTCTGTTTTTT

clone_size: few
v_call: TRBV5-1
j_call: TRBJ1-1
d_call: NA
cdr3_aa: CASSPPNVVGEAFF
cdr3_nt: TGCGCCAGCAGCCCCCCAAACGTCGTGGGCGAAGCTTTCTTT

clone_size: NA
v_call: TRBV5-1
j_call: TRBJ1-2
d_call: NA
cdr3_aa: CASSLVSSGGYTF
cdr3_nt: TGCGCCAGCAGCTTGGTATCGAGTGGGGGCTACACCTTC

clone_size: NA
v_call: TRBV9
j_call: TRBJ2-1
d_call: NA
cdr3_aa: CASSVVEGLGSYNEQFF
cdr3_nt: TGTGCCAGCAGCGTAGTGGAGGGATTGGGCTCCTACAATGAGCAGTTCTTC

clone_size: NA
v_call: TRBV5-1
j_call: TRBJ2-3
d_call: NA
cdr3_aa: CASSQGLSGDTQYF
cdr3_nt: TGCGCCAGCAGCCAGGGCCTCTCGGGGGATACGCAGTATTTT

clone_size: NA
v_call: TRBV7-2
j_call: TRBJ2-2
d_call: NA
cdr3_aa: CASSPRHGTGELFF
cdr3_nt: TGTGCCAGCAGCCCCCGACACGGCACCGGGGAGCTGTTTTTT

clone_size: NA
v_call: TRBV7-9
j_call: TRBJ2-3
d_call: NA
cdr3_aa: CASSPRGGRSTDTQYF
cdr3_nt: TGTGCCAGCAGCCCCAGGGGGGGGAGATCCACGGATACGCAGTATTTT

clone_size: NA
v_call: TRBV4-3
j_call: TRBJ1-2
d_call: TRBD1
cdr3_aa: CASSQDRTGYYGYTF
cdr3_nt: TGCGCCAGCAGCCAGGATAGGACAGGGTATTATGGCTACACCTTC

clone_size: NA
v_call: TRBV4-1
j_call: TRBJ2-5
d_call: TRBD2
cdr3_aa: CASSLAGLEETQYF
cdr3_nt: TGCGCCAGCAGCCTAGCGGGGTTAGAAGAGACCCAGTACTTC

clone_size: NA
v_call: TRBV14
j_call: TRBJ2-7
d_call: NA
cdr3_aa: CASSQVSYEQYF
cdr3_nt: TGTGCCAGCAGCCAAGTCTCCTACGAGCAGTACTTC

clone_size: NA
v_call: TRBV4-1
j_call: TRBJ2-7
d_call: NA
cdr3_aa: CASSLGRGRTTLPHEQYF
cdr3_nt: TGCGCCAGCAGCCTAGGAAGGGGAAGGACTACTCTGCCCCACGAGCAGTACTTC

clone_size: NA
v_call: TRBV5-1
j_call: TRBJ2-7
d_call: NA
cdr3_aa: CASSLSWAGARNSYEQYF
cdr3_nt: TGCGCCAGCAGCTTGAGCTGGGCTGGGGCCCGCAATTCCTACGAGCAGTACTTC

clone_size: NA
v_call: TRBV9
j_call: TRBJ1-5
d_call: NA
cdr3_aa: CASSVDEGRQPQHF
cdr3_nt: TGTGCCAGCAGCGTAGACGAGGGGCGGCAGCCCCAGCATTTT

clone_size: NA
v_call: TRBV10-1
j_call: TRBJ2-1
d_call: NA
cdr3_aa: CASSLDGNNEQFF
cdr3_nt: TGCGCCAGCAGTTTGGACGGTAACAATGAGCAGTTCTTC